Below are 16 T cell receptor beta chains sequenced from a single sample in a study of blood T cell repertoires in COVID-19. Sequencing used immunoSEQ multiplex PCR; TCRdb keeps in-frame clones, though not all of them. The table has 110,000 to 150,000 clones, 65% to 85% seen once. The sample consisted of peripheral blood. The receptors were sampled from a human donor in a cohort sampled during active COVID-19.

This clone was found a few times. The V call is TRBV11-2, the J call TRBJ1-3; possibly TRBD1 for D (5 bases). Germline-derived CDR1 and CDR2 are SGHAT and FQNNGV. The V end was cut by 6 bases, the J end by 4 bases, with 22 bases between. The CDR3 length is 17 residues. CDR3: CASRPSSEGVGGNTIYF. In DNA, the CDR3 is TGTGCCAGCAGGCCTTCCTCGGAAGGGGTAGGGGGAAACACCATATATTTT.

This clone was recorded once. This chain links TRBV6-5 with TRBJ1-1; 9 nucleotides align to TRBD1. This CDR3 is built from 14 residues. Losses at the gene ends were 5 bases for V and 6 bases for J; bases not matched to a gene: 7. Germline CDR1 and CDR2: MNHEY and SVGAGI. The chain's CDR3 is CASSTRTGVAEAFF. The CDR3 DNA reads as TGTGCCAGCAGTACCCGGACAGGGGTGGCTGAAGCTTTCTTT.

This chain joins TRBV28 and TRBJ2-7, with 9 positions matching TRBD1. CDR1 and CDR2 (germline): MDHEN, SYDVKM. Trimming at V came to 5 bases and at J to 4 bases, leaving 12 bases not matched to a gene. This CDR3 spans 16 amino acids. CDR3 sequence reads: CASSTSGTGRLYEQYF. The CDR3 bases are TGTGCCAGCAGTACCTCCGGGACAGGGCGCTTATACGAGCAGTACTTC. The whole variable domain, remainder taken from reference TRBV28 and TRBJ2-7, is DVKVTQSSRYLVKRTGEKVFLECVQDMDHENMFWYRQDPGLGLRLIYFSYDVKMKEKGDIPEGYSVSREKKERFSLILESASTNQTSMYLCASSTSGTGRLYEQYFGPGTRLTVT.

The chain couples TRBV5-4 to TRBJ2-3, with 8 bases matching TRBD1. This CDR3 is 15 amino acids long. Germline assignment: CDR1 SGHNT and CDR2 YYREEE (reference sequence). Trimming took 4 bases from V and 1 from J; bases not matched to a gene: 5. This chain's CDR3 is CASSKDRGGTDTQYF. The CDR3 bases are TGTGCCAGCAGCAAAGACAGGGGAGGCACAGATACGCAGTATTTT.

The chain joins TRBV13 to TRBJ2-3, with TRBD1 identical over 10 bases. This CDR3 region has 14 residues. CDR1 and CDR2 (germline): PRHDT, FYEKMQ (reference sequence). V dropped 5 bases and J dropped 3; count of bases not matched to a gene: 2. CDR3 nucleotide sequence: TGTGCCAGCAGCCGGACAGGGGGGACAGATACGCAGTATTTT. Translating it yields CASSRTGGTDTQYF.

The rearrangement links TRBV6-6 to TRBJ2-1; D ambiguous. The CDR3 runs to 12 residues. The germline V and J ends were trimmed by 4 bases and 6 bases, with 7 bases remaining between them. Per the germline V gene, CDR1 is MNHNY and CDR2 is SVGAGI (reference sequence). In DNA, the CDR3 is TGTGCCAGCAGTTCTATCGGCAATGAGCAGTTCTTC. It is translated as CASSSIGNEQFF.

The chain has TRBV4-2 and TRBJ1-4; tentatively, D is TRBD1 (6 bases). Trimming cost V 3 bases and J 6 bases, with 14 bases left between them. Germline CDR1 is LGHNA and CDR2 is YNFKEQ. CDR3 length equals 15 residues. The CDR3 region is CASSHSGQRDEKLFF. CDR3 sequence (DNA): TGTGCCAGCAGCCATTCGGGACAAAGGGATGAAAAACTGTTTTTT.

V usage is TRBV4-1 and J usage is TRBJ2-7; D might be TRBD1 (6 bases). Germline V gene data show CDR1 as MGHRA and CDR2 as YSYEKL. V was trimmed by 3 bases and J by 3 bases, leaving 21 bases between them. The CDR3 extends over 17 amino acids. The CDR3 is CASSQYDRDTILYEQYF. CDR3 DNA: TGCGCCAGCAGCCAGTACGACCGGGACACCATCCTCTACGAGCAGTACTTC.

CDR3 sequence reads: CASSSGGPTNYGYTF. CDR3 sequence (DNA): TGCGCCAGCAGCTCTGGTGGTCCCACAAACTATGGCTACACCTTC. The chain is built from TRBV5-1 and TRBJ1-2; D is undetermined. The CDR3 covers 15 residues. Trimming took 3 bases from V and 2 from J, leaving 14 bases between them. Germline V gives CDR1 SGHRS, CDR2 YFSETQ.

The chain combines TRBV10-1 with TRBJ1-5; a possible D gene is TRBD1 (6 bases). CDR1 is WNHNN, CDR2 SYGVQD, per germline (reference sequence). The CDR3 runs 15 residues. The CDR3 region is CAPTVGHLRRQPQHF. The CDR3 region has the DNA TGCGCGCCGACGGTGGGACATCTACGGAGGCAGCCCCAGCATTTT.

In this sample, this clone turned up a few times. The chain couples TRBV28 to TRBJ1-6, with D maybe TRBD1 (6 bases). V was trimmed by 6 bases and J by 6 bases, leaving 21 bases between them. CDR3 length equals 17 residues. Per the germline V gene, CDR1 is MDHEN and CDR2 is SYDVKM. CDR3 DNA sequence: TGTGCCAGCAGATCGACCGTGTTGGGGGGGGCTAATTCACCCCTCCACTTT. It is translated as CASRSTVLGGANSPLHF.

In regard to this clone: This specimen includes other DNA sequences encoding the same CDR3. For the CDR3, the DNA is TGTGCCAGCAGCTTGGAGCGGGGAGAGACCCAGTACTTC. Amino acids: CASSLERGETQYF. The rearrangement uses TRBV7-2 and TRBJ2-5; 7 bases map to TRBD2. Germline CDR1 and CDR2: SGHTA and FQGNSA. The CDR3 is 13 residues long. V was clipped by 3 bases and J by 4 bases; unmatched bases: 2.

This clone was recorded at least ten times. The rearrangement joins TRBV11-3 to TRBJ2-2; 9 positions match TRBD2. The CDR3 covers 14 residues. The J segment lost 6 bases and the V segment lost 5 bases, leaving 4 bases of the junction unmatched. The germline V gene has CDR1 SGHNT and CDR2 YENEEA. CDR3 nucleotide sequence: TGTGCCAGCAGCCCGCGGGGGGGATCCGGGGAGCTGTTTTTT. Residues: CASSPRGGSGELFF.

The chain is built from TRBV10-3 and TRBJ1-3; 7 bases agree with TRBD1. V lost 6 bases and J lost 1; bases outside the gene matches: 3. Germline values: CDR1 ENHRY, CDR2 SYGVKD. The CDR3 extends over 14 amino acids. Written as DNA, the CDR3 is TGTGCCATCAGGCCACAGGGGTCTGGAAACACCATATATTTT. This encodes CAIRPQGSGNTIYF.

The chain employs TRBV4-1 and TRBJ2-1; D unresolved. CDR3 length: 12 amino acids. Per germline, CDR1 MGHRA and CDR2 YSYEKL. V was shortened by 0 bases and J by 9 bases, with 6 bases between the two germline ends. The CDR3 coding sequence is TGCGCCAGCAGCCAAGATTTGAGTGAGCAGTTCTTC. Translating gives CASSQDLSEQFF.

CDR3 DNA: TGTGCCAGCGGAACTGAAGCCGGGTCTCGGCAGTTCTTC. This sequence encodes CASGTEAGSRQFF. The chain carries TRBV6-4 and TRBJ2-1, with no clear D. Germline CDR1 and CDR2: MRHNA and SNTAGT. V lost 8 bases and J 12 bases, leaving 20 bases between the germline ends. The CDR3 is 13 residues long.